The 3 T cell receptor beta chains listed next were all sequenced from one sample in a study of T cell repertoires in cytomegalovirus infection (dated by TCRdb to between 2018 and 2020). Data came from an Illumina HiSeq 1500. TCRdb's own reprocessing of the public reads used fastp at Q25 and MiXCR and kept productive beta chains. Rows matching on CDR3 protein sequence are summarized as one entry with the most common DNA and genes. Recorded for this sample are around 900,000 distinct CDR3 sequences; roughly 30% of them occurred a single time. The ten largest make up over 11% of the sample. No cognate antigen is known for these TCRs. The treatment or condition label corresponds to: in vitro stimulation with specific CMV peptide epitopes to enrich CMV-specific T cells. The specimen was cultured CD8+ T cells from PBMCs, collected from culture after CMV antigen stimulation. The receptors derive from a human donor in good health (CMV status not recorded). Some clones in this sample may be carry-over from other donors' samples.

This clonotype was seen a few times. The J gene is TRBJ2-2, the V gene TRBV6-1; 8 bases fit TRBD2. CDR1 is MNHNS, CDR2 SASEGT, per germline. The CDR3 covers 16 residues. V lost 6 bases and J lost 7; bases outside the gene matches: 13. The CDR3 is CASSPSSGTSNGELFF. Written as DNA, the CDR3 is TGTGCCAGCAGCCCGTCTTCCGGGACTAGTAACGGGGAGCTGTTTTTT.

The chain has TRBV29-1 and TRBJ2-6; D uncertain. Trimming left V 4 bases short and J 2 bases short, with 15 bases between. The V gene's germline CDR1 is SQVTM and CDR2 ANQGSEA. The CDR3 has 16 residues. The CDR3 here is CSVVMLGPTGANVLTF. The CDR3, as DNA: TGCAGCGTTGTAATGTTAGGGCCGACTGGGGCCAACGTCCTGACTTTC.

This chain uses TRBV6-5 with TRBJ1-3; unclear D gene. Germline V CDR1 and CDR2: MNHEY, SVGAGI. V was clipped by 2 bases and J by 0 bases, with 11 bases between them. CDR3 length: 16 amino acids. CDR3 region: CASSYTPSGSGNTIYF. DNA of the CDR3: TGTGCCAGCAGTTACACCCCGAGCGGCTCTGGAAACACCATATATTTT.